This T cell receptor beta chain was sequenced in a study of T cell responses to AZD1222 COVID-19 vaccine. Broader study findings: CD4 TCRs covered the whole spike, strongest at regions 160-218 and 743-854. Following two doses of AZD1222, Spike-specific TCR breadth and depth rose. Clonal diversity was possibly underestimated; the donors were predominantly white British and more often female. Of the AZD1222 recipients, only five or six were seropositive at baseline.

Sequencing was performed with immunoSEQ multiplex PCR; in TCRdb, only in-frame clones are kept and a portion is missing. Of fewer than 100,000 clones in the sample, around 85% were seen once. About this clone itself: Its target is not known.

The germline V gene encodes CDR1 SGHTA and CDR2 FQGTGA. Trimming cost V 9 bases and J 3 bases, with 17 bases left between them. The CDR3 is 15 amino acids. This sequence was found in an adult who received the AZD1222 COVID-19 vaccine. The chain is built from TRBV7-3 and TRBJ2-2; D remains unclear. The sequenced sample was peripheral blood, obtained 28 days after the second AZD1222 dose. The chain's CDR3 is CASMSSADHTGELFF. Here the CDR3 DNA reads TGTGCCAGTATGTCATCGGCAGACCACACCGGGGAGCTGTTTTTT.